This T cell receptor (beta chain) is drawn from a study of cytomegalovirus exposure and HLA in healthy donors. Looking at the study overall: A subsequent analysis reported that the roughly 130 validation repertoires were produced on the same platform that had also been used for the approximately 710 first-cohort repertoires.

Germline lookup yields CDR1 SEHNR and CDR2 FQNEAQ (reference sequence). The CDR3 has 13 amino acids. Trimming removed 1 base from V and 10 bases from J, with 13 bases in between. Generated by immunoSEQ multiplex PCR, the TCRdb table keeps only in-frame clones and is missing some. The sample holds about 160,000 clones, roughly 89% seen once. Donors came from a validation cohort of approximately 110 subjects, distinct from the first 666-subject cohort. The chain carries TRBV7-9 and TRBJ1-2; TRBD1 is a possible D gene (5 bases). The receptor was isolated from a woman between 18 and 30 years old in good health and CMV-seropositive. Sequenced: PBMCs. Written as DNA, the CDR3 is TGTGCCAGCAGCTTAGGAGACAGAAAGGACTACACCTTC. This gives the protein CASSLGDRKDYTF.